The 28 T cell receptor beta chains below were found in one sample sequenced in a study of control samples from healthy donors and cancer patients. Profiling relied on immunoSEQ multiplex PCR, and the TCRdb table lists in-frame clones only, not all of them. The data hold over 150,000 clones, with around 93% observed a single time. Sequencing was carried out using blood. Source of these receptors: a man younger than 30 in good health.

This CDR3 reads CASRTGQNNQPQHF. CDR3 nucleotide sequence: TGCGCCAGCAGGACGGGACAGAACAATCAGCCCCAGCATTTT. This chain connects TRBV5-1 to TRBJ1-5; 7 bases are shared with TRBD1. CDR3 length equals 14 residues. Germline loops: CDR1 SGHRS, CDR2 YFSETQ. J gave up 3 bases and V 5 bases, and 5 bases lay outside the gene matches.

V and J are TRBV7-2 and TRBJ2-1, with 7 nucleotides matching TRBD2. V gave up 2 bases and J gave up 4 bases; unmatched junction bases: 8. Germline V gene sequence: CDR1 SGHTA, CDR2 FQGNSA. CDR3 size: 16 residues. CDR3 coding DNA: TGTGCCAGCAGCTTATTGCGCGGCGGGGGATACAATGAGCAGTTCTTC. Translating it yields CASSLLRGGGYNEQFF.

The chain links TRBV3-1 (or the pseudogene TRBV3-2) to TRBJ2-3; D is uncertain. Trimming cost V 6 bases and J 6 bases, with 7 bases left between them. Germline CDR1 and CDR2: LGHDT and YNNKEL (reference sequence). The length of the CDR3 is 11 residues. CDR3 sequence: CASSLGDTQYF. CDR3 in DNA: TGTGCCAGCAGTCTAGGGGATACGCAGTATTTT.

This clone was seen a handful of times. The V call is TRBV19, the J call TRBJ1-5; no definite D call. CDR1 and CDR2 (germline): LNHDA, SQIVND (reference sequence). The CDR3 contains 12 residues. The V gene lost 3 bases and the J gene lost 5 bases, with 5 bases spanning the gap. CDR3 amino acids: CASSIWDQPQHF. CDR3 nucleotide sequence: TGTGCCAGTAGTATCTGGGATCAGCCCCAGCATTTT. Full variable domain (remainder filled in from reference TRBV19 and TRBJ1-5): DGGITQSPKYLFRKEGQNVTLSCEQNLNHDAMYWYRQDPGQGLRLIYYSQIVNDFQKGDIAEGYSVSREKKESFPLTVTSAQKNPTAFYLCASSIWDQPQHFGDGTRLSIL.

This clone was counted once. The genes are TRBV10-3 and TRBJ1-6; no definite D call. Germline V gene sequence: CDR1 ENHRY, CDR2 SYGVKD. CDR3 length equals 13 residues. V was clipped by 3 bases and J by 9 bases, with 9 bases between them. As DNA, the CDR3 is TGTGCCATCAGTGATAACGCAGCTTCACCCCTCCACTTT. It is translated as CAISDNAASPLHF.

V and J are TRBV28 and TRBJ1-2; 7 positions agree with TRBD1. Trimming at V came to 3 bases and at J to 6 bases, leaving 1 base not matched to a gene. The CDR3 has 12 amino acids. Looked up from germline, CDR1 is MDHEN and CDR2 is SYDVKM. Here the CDR3 DNA reads TGTGCCAGCAGTTTGACAGGGAATGGCTACACCTTC. It is translated as CASSLTGNGYTF.

The V call is TRBV19, the J call TRBJ2-3; D is undetermined. The CDR3 sequence is 15 residues long. CDR1 and CDR2 from the germline V gene are LNHDA and SQIVND (reference sequence). V lost 3 bases to trimming and J lost 2 bases, with 12 bases between them. CDR3 in amino acids: CASSMKQSITDTQYF. CDR3 sequence (DNA): TGTGCCAGTAGTATGAAACAGTCCATCACAGATACGCAGTATTTT.

The rearrangement links TRBV21-1 to TRBJ1-5; the D call of TRBD1 is as the table states it, not checked on the DNA. TRBV21-1 is annotated as a pseudogene. The CDR3 loop spans 18 amino acids. The CDR3 nucleotides are TGTGCCAGCAGCAAAGAGGGGGACAGGGTGTATAGCAATCAGCCCCAGCATTTT. Amino acids: CASSKEGDRVYSNQPQHF.

This clone came up a few times. V usage is TRBV3-1 (or the pseudogene TRBV3-2) and J usage is TRBJ1-5; 7 nucleotides agree with TRBD1. The CDR3 sequence is 17 residues long. The germline V gene has CDR1 LGHDT and CDR2 YNNKEL (reference sequence). V shed 4 bases, J shed 0 bases, and the junction held 9 bases outside the gene matches. CDR3 residues: CASSPKQGTHSNQPQHF. The CDR3 region has the DNA TGTGCCAGCAGCCCGAAACAGGGGACCCATAGCAATCAGCCCCAGCATTTT.

This chain uses TRBV5-1 with TRBJ1-1; D not certain. The germline V gene encodes CDR1 SGHRS and CDR2 YFSETQ. This CDR3 is 13 amino acids long. The ends were cut back, 3 bases at V and 1 base at J, with 7 bases in the middle. The CDR3 nucleotides read TGCGCCAGCAGCTCCCCGGGGAACACTGAAGCTTTCTTT. This codes for CASSSPGNTEAFF.

The rearrangement links TRBV10-3 to TRBJ2-3, with TRBD1 matching 8 bases. This CDR3 contains 15 residues. Germline CDR1 and CDR2: ENHRY and SYGVKD. The J segment lost 3 bases and the V segment lost 3 bases, leaving 5 bases of the junction unmatched. CDR3 residues: CAISDTGGKTDTQYF. The CDR3 bases are TGTGCCATCAGTGACACAGGGGGTAAGACAGATACGCAGTATTTT.

The chain joins TRBV20-1 to TRBJ2-7; D perhaps matches TRBD2 (6 bases). This CDR3 is 14 amino acids long. V lost 3 bases and J lost 0, with 12 bases in between. Germline V CDR1 and CDR2: DFQATT, SNEGSKA (reference sequence). The CDR3 protein is CSASLGGSSYEQYF. The CDR3 bases are TGCAGTGCTAGTTTGGGGGGTAGCTCCTACGAGCAGTACTTC.

V and J are TRBV7-9 and TRBJ2-2, with D possibly matching TRBD2 (5 bases). The CDR3 length is 16 residues. Trimming removed 7 bases at V and 0 bases at J, with 15 bases between. CDR1 is SEHNR and CDR2 is FQNEAQ in the germline V gene (reference sequence). In nucleotides, the CDR3 is TGTGCCAGCACCGACTTACGGGGATCGAACACCGGGGAGCTGTTTTTT. Translated, it gives CASTDLRGSNTGELFF.

The gene calls are TRBV9 and TRBJ2-3; 7 bases match TRBD2. The germline V gene has CDR1 SGDLS and CDR2 YYNGEE. V lost 2 bases and J lost 2; bases outside the gene matches: 5. The length of the CDR3 is 15 residues. The CDR3 nucleotides are TGTGCCAGCAGCGTTCTAGCGGATTCCACAGATACGCAGTATTTT. Protein sequence: CASSVLADSTDTQYF.

The gene calls are TRBV24-1 and TRBJ1-4; TRBD1 agrees at 9 bases. CDR1 KGHDR and CDR2 SFDVKD come from the germline V gene. The CDR3 runs 14 residues. Unmatched junction bases numbered 4, after V lost 4 bases and J lost 8 bases. This CDR3 is CATSDRGTGEKLFF. DNA of the CDR3: TGTGCCACCAGTGACCGTGGGACAGGGGAAAAACTGTTTTTT.

The chain uses TRBV7-3 and TRBJ2-1; 15 nucleotides match TRBD2. The CDR3 loop spans 19 amino acids. The V gene's germline CDR1 is SGHTA and CDR2 FQGTGA. With 5 bases clipped from V and 4 bases from J, the junction kept 12 bases outside the gene matches. CDR3 region: CASSPGTSGGKTQYNEQFF. The CDR3, as DNA: TGTGCCAGCAGCCCTGGGACTAGCGGGGGGAAAACGCAATACAATGAGCAGTTCTTC.

The rearrangement links TRBV5-1 to TRBJ1-2; no clear D. Trimming removed 2 bases at V and 4 bases at J, with 12 bases between. Germline CDR1 reads SGHRS; CDR2 reads YFSETQ. The CDR3 is 14 residues long. For the CDR3, the DNA is TGCGCCAGCAGCTTAAGCAACCTAATCTATGGCTACACCTTC. Residues: CASSLSNLIYGYTF.

The V and J genes are TRBV7-9 and TRBJ2-5; 7 positions agree with TRBD1. With 1 base clipped from V and 4 bases from J, the junction kept 9 bases outside the gene matches. Germline-derived CDR1 and CDR2 are SEHNR and FQNEAQ (reference sequence). The CDR3 is made up of 16 amino acids. The CDR3 DNA sequence: TGTGCCAGCAGCTTAGTAGGCACAGGGGATCTAGAGACCCAGTACTTC. Encoded protein: CASSLVGTGDLETQYF.

This chain joins TRBV5-4 and TRBJ2-7, with 10 bases aligning to TRBD2. CDR3 size: 15 residues. Germline V gives CDR1 SGHNT, CDR2 YYREEE (reference sequence). V trimming: 4 bases; J trimming: 5 bases; junction bases outside the gene matches: 9. The CDR3 DNA is TGTGCCAGCAGCACCCTAGCGGGGGTCTCAGACGAGCAGTACTTC. Its protein is CASSTLAGVSDEQYF.

This chain connects TRBV27 to TRBJ2-1; a possible D gene is TRBD2 (6 bases). Germline loops: CDR1 MNHEY, CDR2 SMNVEV (reference sequence). The CDR3 is 13 amino acids. The V gene lost 6 bases and the J gene lost 3 bases, with 9 bases spanning the gap. CDR3 DNA sequence: TGTGCCAGCAGCCGGGGGTACTACAATGAGCAGTTCTTC. Its translation: CASSRGYYNEQFF.

The rearrangement uses TRBV6-5 and TRBJ2-5, with D unclear. The CDR3 covers 14 residues. Trimming removed 5 bases from V and 5 bases from J, with 15 bases in between. The germline V gene encodes CDR1 MNHEY and CDR2 SVGAGI. The CDR3 is CASSPTTPRETQYF. Written as DNA, the CDR3 is TGTGCCAGCAGTCCGACGACCCCGCGGGAGACCCAGTACTTC.

V and J are TRBV2 and TRBJ2-1; D unclear. V lost 3 bases and J lost 2, with 14 bases in between. The CDR3 totals 16 residues. Germline V lookup: CDR1 SNHLY, CDR2 FYNNEI. The CDR3 here is CASSDETPEPYNEQFF. In nucleotides, the CDR3 is TGTGCCAGCAGTGATGAGACACCGGAGCCCTACAATGAGCAGTTCTTC.

CDR3 in DNA: TGTGCCTGGAACAGGAGGACCGGGGAGCTGTTTTTT. This sequence encodes CAWNRRTGELFF. The chain couples TRBV30 to TRBJ2-2; D may be TRBD1 or TRBD2 (5 bases each). This CDR3 contains 12 residues. Deletions cut 4 bases from V and 5 bases from J, with 8 bases between. Germline-derived CDR1 and CDR2 are GTSNPN and SVGIG (reference sequence).

V and J are TRBV5-4 and TRBJ1-2; D may be TRBD1 (5 bases). This CDR3 is built from 13 residues. V was clipped by 0 bases and J by 8 bases, with 11 bases between them. CDR1 and CDR2 from the germline V gene are SGHNT and YYREEE (reference sequence). DNA for the CDR3: TGTGCCAGCAGCTTGGCCTTGGGACCAGGCTACACCTTC. Translating gives CASSLALGPGYTF.

This clone has a single count. V is TRBV10-3 and J is TRBJ1-2; the D gene is possibly TRBD1 (6 bases). CDR3 length: 13 residues. The V gene's germline CDR1 is ENHRY and CDR2 SYGVKD. V lost 4 bases to trimming and J lost 12 bases, with 18 bases between them. The CDR3 sequence is CAISGGVDSSNTF. CDR3 coding DNA: TGTGCCATCAGTGGGGGGGTGGACAGTAGTAACACCTTC.

This clone was counted a few times. V and J are TRBV7-6 and TRBJ1-1; TRBD1 might be the D (5 bases). Germline CDR1 reads SGHVS; CDR2 reads FNYEAQ. The CDR3 runs 15 residues. The germline V and J ends were trimmed by 5 bases and 6 bases, with 19 bases remaining between them. CDR3 sequence reads: CASSGARGRLSEAFF. CDR3 nucleotides: TGTGCCAGCAGCGGGGCGCGGGGTCGCCTTTCTGAAGCTTTCTTT.

The chain uses TRBV6-1 and TRBJ2-5, with 10 bases matching TRBD2. Germline CDR1 is MNHNS and CDR2 is SASEGT. V lost 2 bases, J lost 8 bases, and 5 bases stayed unmatched. The CDR3 contains 14 residues. The CDR3 DNA reads as TGTGCCAGCAGTGAACTGGTAGCGGGGGGAACCCAGTACTTC. Translated: CASSELVAGGTQYF.

In its sample, this clone was seen once. The chain joins TRBV2 to TRBJ1-2, with a possible D match to TRBD1 (5 bases). The CDR3 has 13 residues. Trimming took 6 bases from V and 4 from J, leaving 12 bases between them. Per germline, CDR1 SNHLY and CDR2 FYNNEI. CDR3 amino acids: CASSPTGTYGYTF. DNA of the CDR3: TGTGCCAGCAGCCCCACAGGTACCTATGGCTACACCTTC.